This entry lists 28 T cell receptor beta chains sequenced from one sample in a study of blood T cell repertoires in COVID-19. Libraries were prepared by immunoSEQ multiplex PCR; TCRdb keeps only in-frame clonotypes and omits some of them. Of approximately 280,000 clones listed, roughly 85% are singletons. The sample was peripheral blood. The receptors here all came from a man aged 45-60 years with active or convalescent COVID-19.

V and J are TRBV3-1 (or the pseudogene TRBV3-2) and TRBJ2-1; 11 bases match TRBD2. Germline V gives CDR1 LGHDT, CDR2 YNNKEL (reference sequence). J lost 3 bases, V lost 4 bases, and 5 bases had no gene match. This CDR3 is built from 16 residues. The CDR3 DNA is TGTGCCAGCAGCCCACGACTAGCGGGAATCTACAATGAGCAGTTCTTC. It encodes CASSPRLAGIYNEQFF.

A few counts support this clone. This sequence joins TRBV5-4 and TRBJ1-1, with 9 bases aligning to TRBD1. The germline gives CDR1 SGHNT, CDR2 YYREEE (reference sequence). This CDR3 has 14 amino acids. Trimming took 2 bases from V and 3 from J; bases not matched to a gene: 2. CDR3 region: CASSFDRGYTEAFF. The CDR3 DNA reads as TGTGCCAGCAGCTTCGACAGGGGGTACACTGAAGCTTTCTTT.

The rearrangement uses TRBV5-6 and TRBJ2-7; D might be TRBD2 (6 bases). This CDR3 is 13 amino acids long. CDR1 SGHDT and CDR2 YYEEEE come from the germline V gene. Trimming pared 0 bases from V and 5 bases from J, leaving 9 bases between. The CDR3 loop is CASSLVGGHEQYF. The CDR3 region has the DNA TGTGCCAGCAGCTTGGTGGGAGGACACGAGCAGTACTTC.

This clone has a single count. V usage is TRBV5-4 and J usage is TRBJ2-1; D not certain. In germline, CDR1 is SGHNT, CDR2 YYREEE (reference sequence). With 6 bases removed from V and 2 bases from J, the gap between germline ends came to 12 bases. This CDR3 is 14 amino acids long. In DNA, the CDR3 is TGTGCCAGCAACCCGACTGGAGCCTACAATGAGCAGTTCTTC. Its protein product is CASNPTGAYNEQFF.

The J gene is TRBJ2-5, the V gene TRBV7-2, with TRBD2 matching 11 bases. CDR1 and CDR2 from the germline V gene are SGHTA and FQGNSA. Trimming cost V 2 bases and J 5 bases; bases outside gene matches: 13. The CDR3 consists of 18 residues. CDR3 residues: CASSLRDASGRFLETQYF. The CDR3 bases are TGTGCCAGCAGCTTAAGGGATGCTAGCGGGAGGTTTTTGGAGACCCAGTACTTC.

The chain is built from TRBV19 and TRBJ1-1; 7 bases map to TRBD1. The V gene end was trimmed by 3 bases and the J gene end by 5 bases; junction bases not matched to a gene: 6. This CDR3 comprises 14 residues. Germline CDR1 and CDR2: LNHDA and SQIVND (reference sequence). As DNA, the CDR3 is TGTGCCAGTAGTATGGGGACAGAGAGTACTGAAGCTTTCTTT. Protein sequence: CASSMGTESTEAFF.

The CDR3 region is CASSPFGLAANEQFF. CDR3 nucleotide sequence: TGTGCCAGCAGCCCCTTTGGGCTAGCCGCCAATGAGCAGTTCTTC. The chain combines TRBV7-9 with TRBJ2-1, with a possible D match to TRBD2 (5 bases). Germline CDR1 SEHNR, CDR2 FQNEAQ (reference sequence). The CDR3 consists of 15 residues. V lost 5 bases to trimming and J lost 6 bases, with 17 bases between them. Full variable domain (outside the CDR3, taken from reference TRBV7-9 and TRBJ2-1): DTGVSQNPRHKITKRGQNVTFRCDPISEHNRLYWYRQTLGQGPEFLTYFQNEAQLEKSRLLSDRFSAERPKGSFSTLEIQRTEQGDSAMYLCASSPFGLAANEQFFGPGTRLTVL.

This clone has more than one count but fewer than ten. This chain uses TRBV27 with TRBJ2-6, with 8 bases fitting TRBD2. CDR1 is MNHEY, CDR2 SMNVEV, per germline (reference sequence). Germline trimming cut 5 bases from V and 0 bases from J; bases unmatched to any gene: 6. The CDR3 runs to 17 residues. The CDR3 DNA sequence: TGTGCCAGCAGTCCCGGGAGGGGGTACTCTGGGGCCAACGTCCTGACTTTC. Translation gives CASSPGRGYSGANVLTF.

This chain joins TRBV7-8 and TRBJ2-7; 10 bases fit TRBD2. CDR1 and CDR2 from the germline V gene are SGHVS and FQNEAQ. V gave up 4 bases and J gave up 6 bases; unmatched junction bases: 9. The CDR3 covers 15 residues. The DNA of the CDR3 is TGTGCCAGCAGCTCAGGACTAGCGGTCCCTCGCGAGCAGTACTTC. Amino acid sequence: CASSSGLAVPREQYF. The variable domain in full, with the rest retrieved from reference TRBV7-8 and TRBJ2-7, is GAGVSQSPRYKVAKRGQDVALRCDPISGHVSLFWYQQALGQGPEFLTYFQNEAQLDKSGLPSDRFFAERPEGSVSTLKIQRTQQEDSAVYLCASSSGLAVPREQYFGPGTRLTVT.

The chain combines TRBV7-3 with TRBJ1-5; maybe TRBD1 (6 bases). V gave up 4 bases and J gave up 7 bases, with 11 bases separating them. CDR3 size: 13 residues. The germline V gene encodes CDR1 SGHTA and CDR2 FQGTGA. CDR3 loop: CASSSGVRQPQHF. Here the CDR3 DNA reads TGTGCCAGCAGCTCAGGGGTTAGGCAGCCCCAGCATTTT.

The chain couples TRBV5-1 to TRBJ1-5, with D possibly being TRBD1 (6 bases). With 1 base removed from V and 3 bases from J, the gap between germline ends came to 11 bases. CDR1 and CDR2 (germline): SGHRS, YFSETQ. This CDR3 is 15 amino acids long. The CDR3 sequence: CASSLSPGANQPQHF. DNA for the CDR3: TGCGCCAGCAGCTTGAGTCCAGGGGCCAATCAGCCCCAGCATTTT.

Here the CDR3 DNA reads TGTGCCAGCAGCTTGGCATCCGGAGATCCCCAGTACTTC. Encoded protein: CASSLASGDPQYF. This chain uses TRBV5-6 with TRBJ2-5, with unresolved D. V lost 0 bases to trimming and J lost 9 bases, with 12 bases between them. The length of the CDR3 is 13 residues. The germline CDR1 and CDR2 sequences are SGHDT and YYEEEE.

This clone was counted between two and nine times. The chain uses TRBV14 and TRBJ2-3; weak D call: TRBD2 (5 bases). V lost 2 bases and J lost 9, with 9 bases in between. CDR3 length: 12 residues. Germline CDR1 SGHDN, CDR2 FVKESK. The CDR3, as DNA: TGTGCCAGCAGCCAAACGGGATCCACGCAGTATTTT. Amino acids: CASSQTGSTQYF.

The chain combines TRBV6-5 with TRBJ1-5, with no clear D. The CDR3 consists of 12 residues. V dropped 6 bases and J dropped 7 bases, with 10 bases sitting between them. The germline CDR1 and CDR2 sequences are MNHEY and SVGAGI. CDR3 loop: CASRIGYQPQHF. In DNA form, the CDR3 reads TGTGCCAGCAGGATCGGGTACCAGCCCCAGCATTTT.

J is TRBJ2-6 and V is TRBV28, with a tentative D call TRBD1 (5 bases). V lost 6 bases, J lost 0 bases, and 9 bases lay in between. The CDR3 sequence is 15 residues long. Germline assignment: CDR1 MDHEN and CDR2 SYDVKM. CDR3: CASSDQGSGANVLTF. The DNA of the CDR3 is TGTGCCAGCAGCGACCAGGGCTCTGGGGCCAACGTCCTGACTTTC.

CDR3 region: CASSSGTDQETQYF. The CDR3 coding sequence is TGCGCCAGCAGCTCCGGGACTGACCAAGAGACCCAGTACTTC. The gene calls are TRBV5-1 and TRBJ2-5; D may be TRBD2 (6 bases). V lost 3 bases and J 0 bases, leaving 9 bases between the germline ends. CDR1 is SGHRS, CDR2 YFSETQ, per germline. This CDR3 spans 14 amino acids.

This clone was seen once. The V call is TRBV6-5, the J call TRBJ1-6; tentative D call: TRBD1 (6 bases). V was clipped by 0 bases and J by 8 bases, with 11 bases between them. The CDR3 totals 15 residues. Germline assignment: CDR1 MNHEY and CDR2 SVGAGI. CDR3 in amino acids: CASSYSIQGDSPLHF. The CDR3 nucleotides are TGTGCCAGCAGTTACTCGATACAGGGTGATTCACCCCTCCACTTT.

Note on this clone: Germline and junction disagree at one end, which may indicate a read error. This chain links TRBV5-5 with TRBJ1-1; possibly TRBD1 for D (5 bases). This CDR3 has 13 amino acids. Germline V lookup: CDR1 SGHKS, CDR2 YYEKEE (reference sequence). CDR3 region: CASSLRFEGVGVF. DNA of the CDR3: TGTGCCAGCAGCTTGAGGTTTGAAGGGGTAGGGGTCTTT.

The chain couples TRBV7-2 to TRBJ1-2; a weak D match, TRBD1 (6 bases). Trimming took off 0 bases at V and 8 bases at J, with 16 bases between the two ends. Germline CDR1 and CDR2: SGHTA and FQGNSA. The CDR3 is 15 amino acids. The CDR3 reads CASSLAAGEGAGYTF. The CDR3, as DNA: TGTGCCAGCAGCTTAGCGGCAGGGGAAGGCGCAGGCTACACCTTC.

In nucleotides, the CDR3 is TGTGCCAGCAGGGCATGGAATCAGCCCCAGCATTTT. It translates to CASRAWNQPQHF. The gene calls are TRBV27 and TRBJ1-5; no firm D call. Germline assignment: CDR1 MNHEY and CDR2 SMNVEV (reference sequence). Trimming stripped 6 bases from V and 4 bases from J, with 7 bases between. The CDR3 totals 12 residues.

This chain links TRBV19 with TRBJ1-2; D might be TRBD1 (6 bases). The CDR3 has 15 residues. V lost 7 bases, J lost 6 bases, and 21 bases lay in between. Germline loops: CDR1 LNHDA, CDR2 SQIVND (reference sequence). The CDR3: CASKDSPGYPNGYTF. Written as DNA, the CDR3 is TGTGCCAGTAAGGACAGCCCAGGTTATCCGAATGGCTACACCTTC.

The chain is built from TRBV7-9 and TRBJ1-1, with D uncertain. Trimming stripped 3 bases from V and 4 bases from J, with 9 bases between. The CDR3 has 13 residues. The germline gives CDR1 SEHNR, CDR2 FQNEAQ (reference sequence). The CDR3 sequence: CASSFDGVTEAFF. The CDR3 nucleotides are TGTGCCAGCAGCTTCGACGGGGTCACTGAAGCTTTCTTT.

This clone was seen only a few times. The chain employs TRBV18 and TRBJ2-3; D not certain. V lost 3 bases and J lost 0, with 7 bases in between. Germline CDR1 and CDR2: KGHSH and LQKENI. This CDR3 contains 14 residues. CDR3 region: CASSPRVSTDTQYF. The CDR3 DNA follows: TGTGCCAGCTCACCCCGGGTCAGCACAGATACGCAGTATTTT.

The gene calls are TRBV12-5 and TRBJ1-2; the D gene is possibly TRBD1 (5 bases). The CDR3 is 13 amino acids. The germline V gene encodes CDR1 LGHNT and CDR2 FRNRAP. The germline V and J ends were trimmed by 2 bases and 4 bases, with 8 bases remaining between them. The CDR3 DNA is TGTGCTAGTGGTTTGCAGGGCTCCTATGGCTACACCTTC. This translates into CASGLQGSYGYTF.

V and J are TRBV5-6 and TRBJ2-5; TRBD1 matches 8 bases. The CDR3 has 15 amino acids. The germline CDR1 and CDR2 sequences are SGHDT and YYEEEE. J was trimmed by 3 bases and V by 3 bases; bases with no gene match: 7. The CDR3 sequence is CASSSAGQGKETQYF. Here the CDR3 DNA reads TGTGCCAGCAGCTCCGCTGGACAGGGTAAAGAGACCCAGTACTTC.

The chain links TRBV18 to TRBJ2-7; 10 bases are a match to TRBD1. After removal of 4 bases from V and 2 bases from J, the junction contained 2 bases not matched to a gene. This CDR3 is 14 amino acids long. CDR1 KGHSH and CDR2 LQKENI come from the germline V gene. The CDR3 reads CASSQGTGAYEQYF. DNA for the CDR3: TGTGCCAGCTCACAGGGGACAGGGGCCTACGAGCAGTACTTC. Combining the CDR3 with reference TRBV18 and TRBJ2-7 gives the whole variable domain NAGVMQNPRHLVRRRGQEARLRCSPMKGHSHVYWYRQLPEEGLKFMVYLQKENIIDESGMPKERFSAEFPKEGPSILRIQQVVRGDSAAYFCASSQGTGAYEQYFGPGTRLTVT.

This clone was seen once. This rearrangement joins TRBV9 to TRBJ2-3; D might be TRBD2 (5 bases). Looked up from germline, CDR1 is SGDLS and CDR2 is YYNGEE. V was pared by 0 bases and J by 2 bases, with 13 bases between. The CDR3 is 16 residues long. CDR3 coding DNA: TGTGCCAGCAGCGTAGGGGGTAGAGGGCCCACAGATACGCAGTATTTT. The encoded protein is CASSVGGRGPTDTQYF.

This clone appeared once. The rearrangement links TRBV28 to TRBJ2-1; D unresolved. Germline CDR1 MDHEN, CDR2 SYDVKM. With 8 bases removed from V and 6 bases from J, the gap between germline ends came to 11 bases. This CDR3 is 12 amino acids long. The CDR3 loop reads CASSTQVNEQFF. CDR3 in DNA: TGTGCCAGCTCCACCCAGGTCAATGAGCAGTTCTTC.